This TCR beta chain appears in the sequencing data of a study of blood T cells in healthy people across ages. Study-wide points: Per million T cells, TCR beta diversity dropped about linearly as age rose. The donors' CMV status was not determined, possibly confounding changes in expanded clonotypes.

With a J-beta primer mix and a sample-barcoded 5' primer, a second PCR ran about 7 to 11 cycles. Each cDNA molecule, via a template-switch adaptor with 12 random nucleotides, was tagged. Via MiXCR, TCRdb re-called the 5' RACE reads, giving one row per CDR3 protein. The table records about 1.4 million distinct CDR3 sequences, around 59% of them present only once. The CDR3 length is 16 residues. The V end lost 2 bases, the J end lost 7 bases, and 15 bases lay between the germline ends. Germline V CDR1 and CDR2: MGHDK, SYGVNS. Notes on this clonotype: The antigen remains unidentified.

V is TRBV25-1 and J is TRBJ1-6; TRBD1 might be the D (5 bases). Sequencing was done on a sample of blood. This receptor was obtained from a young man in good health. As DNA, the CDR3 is TGTGCCAGCAGTGAAAAGATAGGGGTGGGGAATTCACCCCTCCACTTT. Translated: CASSEKIGVGNSPLHF.